Below, 10 T cell receptor beta chains from the same sample are listed, as sequenced in a study of response to subunit inactivated influenza vaccine. From the RT-PCR reads, TCRdb called clonotypes with MiXCR, one entry per CDR3 protein. This table holds roughly 700,000 distinct CDR3 sequences, about 14% found once. This sample comprised PBMCs from blood, obtained less than 15 days before vaccination. These TCRs come from a man in his fifties or sixties who received an inactivated influenza vaccine.

This clonotype was recorded a few times. This chain links TRBV29-1 with TRBJ2-7; D is undetermined. CDR1 SQVTM and CDR2 ANQGSEA come from the germline V gene. V was trimmed by 8 bases and J by 8 bases, leaving 13 bases between them. CDR3 length equals 10 residues. Written as DNA, the CDR3 is TGCAGCCCCGGGTCTAAAAAGCAGTACTTC. Encoded protein: CSPGSKKQYF.

This clonotype turned up a few times. The chain carries TRBV12-3 or TRBV12-4 and TRBJ2-4; no clear D. This CDR3 is built from 12 residues. The V and J ends lost 5 bases and 5 bases respectively, with 7 bases between them. In DNA form, the CDR3 reads TGTGCCAGCAGTAATCCTGAAAACATTCAGTACTTC. It yields the protein CASSNPENIQYF.

The chain is built from TRBV7-2 and TRBJ2-2; tentative D call: TRBD1 (6 bases). V was cut by 1 base and J by 7 bases, with 13 bases left in between. This CDR3 comprises 15 residues. Germline V gives CDR1 SGHTA, CDR2 FQGNSA. CDR3 nucleotide sequence: TGTGCCAGCAGCTTAGTTCCAGGGGCAGTCGGGGAGCTGTTTTTT. Its protein product is CASSLVPGAVGELFF.

This clonotype has a count of ten or more. CDR3 nucleotides: TGTGCCAGCAGCTTACACAATTCCAATGAGCAGTTCTTC. It codes for CASSLHNSNEQFF. This chain connects TRBV7-9 to TRBJ2-1; no clear D. Trimming cost V 2 bases and J 6 bases, with 8 bases left between them. Germline V lookup: CDR1 SEHNR, CDR2 FQNEAQ (reference sequence). The CDR3 runs to 13 residues.

This clonotype showed up just a few times. CDR3 DNA: TGTGCCAGCAGTGGAAAAGCTAACTATGGCTACACCTTC. It encodes CASSGKANYGYTF. The chain uses TRBV12-3 or TRBV12-4 and TRBJ1-2; D unclear. CDR3 size: 13 residues. Between the trimmed V and J ends, which lost 5 bases and 0 bases, there was a span of 7 bases.

This clonotype was seen repeatedly, ten times or more. V usage is TRBV5-1 and J usage is TRBJ1-2; no clear D gene. V lost 5 bases and J lost 2, with 7 bases in between. This CDR3 spans 12 amino acids. CDR1 and CDR2 from the germline V gene are SGHRS and YFSETQ. As DNA, the CDR3 is TGCGCCAGCAGTCCCGACAACTATGGCTACACCTTC. Translating gives CASSPDNYGYTF.

The sample holds a few counts of this clonotype. The chain uses TRBV4-3 and TRBJ2-1; D tentatively fits TRBD1 or TRBD2 (5 bases each). This CDR3 is 15 amino acids long. Germline CDR1 reads LGHNA; CDR2 reads YSLEER. With 3 bases removed from V and 2 bases from J, the gap between germline ends came to 11 bases. The CDR3 spells CASSHPGRPYNEQFF. The CDR3 DNA is TGCGCCAGCAGCCACCCGGGACGGCCCTACAATGAGCAGTTCTTC.

This clonotype was counted many times. V gene TRBV24-1 combines with J gene TRBJ2-2; D is perhaps TRBD1 (5 bases). The germline V gene encodes CDR1 KGHDR and CDR2 SFDVKD. V lost 9 bases to trimming and J lost 9 bases, with 16 bases between them. The CDR3 is made up of 13 amino acids. The CDR3 DNA follows: TGTGCCACCTCATTAACAGGTAGTCGGGAGCTGTTTTTT. This encodes CATSLTGSRELFF.

The chain combines TRBV7-2 with TRBJ2-3, with unresolved D. The CDR3 sequence is 14 residues long. CDR1 and CDR2 (germline): SGHTA, FQGNSA. Trimming shortened V by 3 bases and J by 2 bases, and 9 bases separated the two germline ends. CDR3 sequence: CASSFRSNTDTQYF. The DNA for the CDR3 is TGTGCCAGCAGCTTCAGGTCGAACACAGATACGCAGTATTTT.

This clonotype was found many times. The chain is built from TRBV5-1 and TRBJ2-2; no clear D gene. Trimming pared 3 bases from V and 5 bases from J, leaving 8 bases between. The V gene's germline CDR1 is SGHRS and CDR2 YFSETQ. The CDR3 extends over 13 amino acids. The CDR3: CASSSRETGELFF. The CDR3 nucleotides read TGCGCCAGCAGCTCCCGAGAGACCGGGGAGCTGTTTTTT.